This paragraph covers one TCR beta chain sequence. Its matching antigen is unknown. The data were obtained in a study of shared clonotypes between healthy human individuals. Study context: CD4 naive cells filled three plates per donor, CD4 memory three, CD8 naive two and CD8 memory one. Study-level points and caveats: Naive CD4 clonotypes were shared across a few donors at around 5%.

Deep-level running was used for the assay. Data came from immunoSEQ multiplex PCR; TCRdb stores just in-frame clones and leaves some out. The sample lists about 1 million clones, around 76% seen once, with 1.2% to 1.5% in the top ten. V dropped 2 bases and J dropped 3; count of bases not matched to a gene: 9. This CDR3 is built from 15 residues. Germline CDR1 is GTSNPN and CDR2 is SVGIG (reference sequence). This TCR came from a man between 18 and 35 years old in good health. J is TRBJ1-2 and V is TRBV30; 7 bases are a match to TRBD1. The sample was memory CD4+ T cells sorted from blood. Subset meaning: CD45RA-negative fraction. CDR3: CAWSPDRAAHYGYTF. CDR3 DNA: TGTGCCTGGAGTCCAGACAGGGCCGCTCACTATGGCTACACCTTC.